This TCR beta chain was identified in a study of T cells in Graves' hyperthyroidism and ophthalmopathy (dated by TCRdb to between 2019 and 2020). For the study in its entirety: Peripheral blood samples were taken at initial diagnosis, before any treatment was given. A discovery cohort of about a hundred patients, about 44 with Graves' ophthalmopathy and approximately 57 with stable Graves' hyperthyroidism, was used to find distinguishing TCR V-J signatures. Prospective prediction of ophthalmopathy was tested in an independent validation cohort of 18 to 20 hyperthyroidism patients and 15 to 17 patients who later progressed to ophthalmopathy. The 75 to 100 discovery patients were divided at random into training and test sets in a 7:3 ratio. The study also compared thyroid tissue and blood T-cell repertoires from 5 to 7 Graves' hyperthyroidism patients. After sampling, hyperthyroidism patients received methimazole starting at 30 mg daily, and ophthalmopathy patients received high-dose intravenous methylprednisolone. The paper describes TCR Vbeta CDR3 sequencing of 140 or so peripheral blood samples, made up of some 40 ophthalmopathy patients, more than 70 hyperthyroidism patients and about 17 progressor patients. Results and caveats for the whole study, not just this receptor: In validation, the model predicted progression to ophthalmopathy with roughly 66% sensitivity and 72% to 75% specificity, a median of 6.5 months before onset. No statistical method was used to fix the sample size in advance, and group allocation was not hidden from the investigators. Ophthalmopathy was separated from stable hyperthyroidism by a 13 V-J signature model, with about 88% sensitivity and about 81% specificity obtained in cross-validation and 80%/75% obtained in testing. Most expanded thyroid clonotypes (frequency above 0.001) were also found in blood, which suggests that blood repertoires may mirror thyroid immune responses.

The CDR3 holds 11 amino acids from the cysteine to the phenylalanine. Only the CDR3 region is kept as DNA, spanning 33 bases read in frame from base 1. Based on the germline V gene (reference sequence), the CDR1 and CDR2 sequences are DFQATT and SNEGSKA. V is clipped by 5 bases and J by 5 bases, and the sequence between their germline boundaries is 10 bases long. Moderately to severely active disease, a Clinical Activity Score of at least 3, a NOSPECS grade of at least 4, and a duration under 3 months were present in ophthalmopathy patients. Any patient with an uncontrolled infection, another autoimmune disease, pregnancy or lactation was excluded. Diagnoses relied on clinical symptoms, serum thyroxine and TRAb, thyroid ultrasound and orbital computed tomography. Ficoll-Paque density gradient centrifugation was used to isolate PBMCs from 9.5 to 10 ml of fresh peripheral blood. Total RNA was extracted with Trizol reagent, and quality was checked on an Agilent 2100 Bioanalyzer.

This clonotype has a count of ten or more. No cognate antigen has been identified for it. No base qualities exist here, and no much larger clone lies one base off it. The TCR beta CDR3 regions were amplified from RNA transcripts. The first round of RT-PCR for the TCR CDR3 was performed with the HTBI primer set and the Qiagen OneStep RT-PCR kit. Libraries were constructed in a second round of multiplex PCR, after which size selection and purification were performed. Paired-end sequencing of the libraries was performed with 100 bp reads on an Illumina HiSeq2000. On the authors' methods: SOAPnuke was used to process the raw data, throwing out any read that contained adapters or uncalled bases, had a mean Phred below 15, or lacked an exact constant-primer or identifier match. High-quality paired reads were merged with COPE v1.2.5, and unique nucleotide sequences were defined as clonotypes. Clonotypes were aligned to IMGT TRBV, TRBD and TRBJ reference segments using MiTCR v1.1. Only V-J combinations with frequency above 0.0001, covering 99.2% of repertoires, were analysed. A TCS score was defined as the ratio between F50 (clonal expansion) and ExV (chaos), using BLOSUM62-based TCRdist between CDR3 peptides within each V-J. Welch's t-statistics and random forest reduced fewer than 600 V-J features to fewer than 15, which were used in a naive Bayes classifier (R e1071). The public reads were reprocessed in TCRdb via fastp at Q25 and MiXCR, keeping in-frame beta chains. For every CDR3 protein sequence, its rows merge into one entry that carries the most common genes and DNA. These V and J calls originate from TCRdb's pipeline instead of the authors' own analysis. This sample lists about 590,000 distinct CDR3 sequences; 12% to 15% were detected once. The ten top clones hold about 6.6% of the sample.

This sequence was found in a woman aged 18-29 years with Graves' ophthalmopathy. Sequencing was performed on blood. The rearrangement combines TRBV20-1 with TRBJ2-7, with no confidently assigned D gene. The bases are TGCAGTGCTTCTCCCGCTGACGAGCAGTACTTC. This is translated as CSASPADEQYF.